This entry lists 8 T cell receptor beta chains sequenced from one sample in a study of CD8+CD57+ T cells in acquired aplastic anemia (dated by TCRdb to 2016 to 2018). Sequencing relied on an Illumina HiSeq 2000. Profiling of TCR beta VDJ combinations and CDR3 sequences used genomic DNA as the template. TCRdb reprocessing: public reads trimmed at Q25 with fastp, clones called with MiXCR, in-frame beta chains kept. Rows with one shared CDR3 protein collapse into an entry with the most common genes and DNA. Present in this sample are around 200,000 distinct CDR3 sequences, about 53% of which were seen just once. The top ten clonotypes cover roughly 15% of the sample. Sequenced material: sorted CD4+, CD8+, or CD8+CD57+ T cells (not recorded which) from PBMCs. The receptors stem from a human donor in good health, serving as a control.

The chain combines TRBV10-3 with TRBJ1-5; D might be TRBD1 (6 bases). This CDR3 is built from 17 residues. Germline CDR1 and CDR2: ENHRY and SYGVKD. The ends were cut back, 5 bases at V and 0 bases at J, with 17 bases in the middle. CDR3 bases: TGTGCCATCAGTAAAGGCGGACAGATCAATAGCAATCAGCCCCAGCATTTT. The encoded protein is CAISKGGQINSNQPQHF.

The table lists this clonotype with many counts. This sequence joins TRBV20-1 and TRBJ2-6; no definite D call. The ends were cut back, 3 bases at V and 0 bases at J, with 15 bases in the middle. In germline, CDR1 is DFQATT, CDR2 SNEGSKA (reference sequence). The CDR3 length is 17 residues. The CDR3, as DNA: TGCAGTGCTAGCGCTGGATCTGCCCTCTCTGGGGCCAACGTCCTGACTTTC. Translated: CSASAGSALSGANVLTF.

The chain joins TRBV19 to TRBJ2-3, with a possible D match to TRBD2 (7 bases). The V gene's germline CDR1 is LNHDA and CDR2 SQIVND (reference sequence). The CDR3 runs 14 residues. Trimming pared 8 bases from V and 1 base from J, leaving 13 bases between. The chain's CDR3 is CASAKGGGTDTQYF. The DNA of the CDR3 is TGTGCCAGTGCTAAGGGGGGGGGCACAGATACGCAGTATTTT.

Turning to this clonotype: At one of its ends the junction is not consistent with the germline gene, which may arise from a read error. V and J are TRBV10-3 and TRBJ1-1; D may be TRBD1 (5 bases). There are 13 residues in the CDR3. Looked up from germline, CDR1 is ENHRY and CDR2 is SYGVKD. The CDR3 DNA reads as TGTGCCAGCAGTTTTCAGGGAGTAACTGAAGCTTTCTTT. Translation: CASSFQGVTEAFF.

The chain joins TRBV7-2 to TRBJ2-7; D not certain. The V end lost 2 bases, the J end lost 3 bases, and 5 bases lay between the germline ends. This CDR3 has 12 residues. Germline V gene sequence: CDR1 SGHTA, CDR2 FQGNSA. CDR3 amino acids: CASSLTNYEQYF. DNA of the CDR3: TGTGCCAGCAGCTTAACCAACTACGAGCAGTACTTC.

This clonotype was observed a handful of times. Because the CDR3 is missing its conserved closing phenylalanine or tryptophan, this is likely a read error. The chain carries TRBV2 and TRBJ2-7, with 8 bases lining up with TRBD1. V lost 6 bases to trimming and J lost 7 bases; unmatched junction nucleotides: 5. This CDR3 comprises 12 residues. Germline-derived CDR1 and CDR2 are SNHLY and FYNNEI. The CDR3 sequence: CASSPDREEQYL. In nucleotides, the CDR3 is TGTGCCAGCAGCCCGGACAGGGAAGAGCAGTACCTC.

This chain connects TRBV19 to TRBJ2-4; tentative D call: TRBD1 (7 bases). The CDR3 sequence is 14 residues long. The germline gives CDR1 LNHDA, CDR2 SQIVND (reference sequence). Between the trimmed V and J ends, which lost 6 bases and 3 bases, there was a span of 12 bases. CDR3 DNA: TGTGCCAGTAGCACAGGGGAGGTCAAAAACATTCAGTACTTC. It encodes CASSTGEVKNIQYF.

This clonotype was observed a few times. This sequence joins TRBV5-4 and TRBJ2-7; TRBD2 might be the D (6 bases). The CDR3 totals 14 residues. V lost 0 bases and J lost 3, with 10 bases in between. From germline, CDR1 is SGHNT and CDR2 YYREEE (reference sequence). CDR3 residues: CASSLVGGSYEQYF. Written as DNA, the CDR3 is TGTGCCAGCAGCTTGGTTGGAGGGAGCTACGAGCAGTACTTC.